The sequence of this T cell receptor beta chain was determined in a study of technical replicates of blood from four donors (dated by TCRdb to about 2017). About this clone: This receptor's antigen is unknown. Base qualities are not recorded, but no much larger clone differs from it by a single base.

The V end gives up 7 bases and the J end 3 bases, leaving 5 bases in the junction not matched to a gene. CDR1 and CDR2 were assigned from the germline V gene (reference sequence) as WNHNN and SYGVQD. The CDR3 contains 14 residues, cysteine and phenylalanine counted. Here the CDR3 DNA is all that survives: 42 bases in frame from base 1. Library construction relied on the immunoSEQ multiplex PCR assay. TCRdb limited this immuneACCESS table to in-frame rearrangements with V and J called. A share of clones is missing; checked studies link under half to unresolved V genes, and the rest is unexplained. A total of tens of thousands of clones appear in this sample, over 75% of them only once. The top ten clonotypes cover about 0.38% of the sample.

This TCR was sampled from a human donor in good health. Sequenced: T cells isolated from PBMCs. The chain is encoded by TRBV10-1 joined to TRBJ2-2, with TRBD2 identical over 7 junction bases. The CDR3 in this case is CASTPSGDTGELFF. The bases are TGCGCCAGCACCCCAAGCGGGGACACCGGGGAGCTGTTTTTT.